This T cell receptor (beta chain) emerged from a study of graft-versus-host responses after intestinal transplantation. Data came from immunoSEQ multiplex PCR; TCRdb stores just in-frame clones and leaves some out. The sample contains just over 20,000 clones, almost 95% of which appear only once. The V gene's germline CDR1 is SGHRS and CDR2 YFSETQ. CDR3 size: 13 residues. The germline V and J ends were trimmed by 4 bases and 5 bases, with 12 bases remaining between them. This chain connects TRBV5-1 to TRBJ1-1, with D perhaps matching TRBD1 (5 bases). The sequence derives from a human patient who received an intestinal transplant, so some T cells may come from the graft donor. Specimen: PBMCs, collected approximately 250 days after intestinal transplant. The CDR3 protein is CASSAGGTTEAFF. The CDR3 nucleotides read TGCGCCAGCAGCGCCGGGGGTACAACTGAAGCTTTCTTT.